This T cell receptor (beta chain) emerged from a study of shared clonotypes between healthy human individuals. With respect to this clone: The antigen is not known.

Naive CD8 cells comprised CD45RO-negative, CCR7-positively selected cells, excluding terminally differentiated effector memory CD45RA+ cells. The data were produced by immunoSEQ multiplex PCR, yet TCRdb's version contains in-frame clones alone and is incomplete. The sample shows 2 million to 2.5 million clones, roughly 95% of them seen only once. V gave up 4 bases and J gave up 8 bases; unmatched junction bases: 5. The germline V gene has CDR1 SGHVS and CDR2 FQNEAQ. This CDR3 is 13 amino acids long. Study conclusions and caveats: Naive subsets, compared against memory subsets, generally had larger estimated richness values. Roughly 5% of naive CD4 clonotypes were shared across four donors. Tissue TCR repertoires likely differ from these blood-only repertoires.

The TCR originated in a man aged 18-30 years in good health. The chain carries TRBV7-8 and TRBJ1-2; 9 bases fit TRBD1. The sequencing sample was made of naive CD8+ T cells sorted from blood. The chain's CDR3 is CASSSTGGSGYTF. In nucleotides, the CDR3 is TGTGCCAGCAGCTCGACAGGGGGGAGCGGCTACACCTTC.